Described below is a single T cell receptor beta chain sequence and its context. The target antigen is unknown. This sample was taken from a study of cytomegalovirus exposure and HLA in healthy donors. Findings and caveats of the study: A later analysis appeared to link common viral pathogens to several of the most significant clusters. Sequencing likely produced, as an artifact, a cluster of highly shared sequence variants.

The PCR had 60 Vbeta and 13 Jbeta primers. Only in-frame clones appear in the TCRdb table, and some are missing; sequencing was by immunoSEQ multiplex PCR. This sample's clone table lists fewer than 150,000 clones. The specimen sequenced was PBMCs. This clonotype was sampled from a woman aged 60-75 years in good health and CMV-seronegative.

The CDR3 here is CASGHKRALNQPQHF. The CDR3 nucleotides read TGTGCCAGCGGCCATAAGAGGGCGTTGAATCAGCCCCAGCATTTT. This chain joins TRBV7-2 and TRBJ1-5, with D unresolved. The CDR3 totals 15 residues. Deletions cut 8 bases from V and 4 bases from J, with 18 bases between. Looked up from germline, CDR1 is SGHTA and CDR2 is FQGNSA. The entire variable domain, with the rest obtained from reference TRBV7-2 and TRBJ1-5, is as follows: GAGVSQSPSNKVTEKGKDVELRCDPISGHTALYWYRQSLGQGLEFLIYFQGNSAPDKSGLPSDRFSAERTGGSVSTLTIQRTQQEDSAVYLCASGHKRALNQPQHFGDGTRLSIL.